This T cell receptor (beta chain) was sequenced for a study of T cell repertoires in cytomegalovirus infection. Study-level information: HLA-C-restricted CMV epitopes, recently identified, and well-studied HLA-B-restricted ones were used by the study. It can be stated that public TCR beta signatures indicated CMV infection as well as a matching HLA type.

Germline lookup yields CDR1 LNHDA and CDR2 SQIVND (reference sequence). The CDR3 runs to 16 residues. The J segment lost 3 bases and the V segment lost 5 bases, leaving 9 bases of the junction unmatched. Regarding this clonotype: Its antigen is unidentified.

General study results and limits: CMV-specific TCR beta clonotypes restricted by HLA-C were the ones dominating the ex vivo response. Cumulative public TCR beta family frequency identified CMV carriers with the relevant HLA.

A single record per CDR3 protein comes from TCRdb applying MiXCR to the reads. The data hold a few hundred thousand distinct CDR3 sequences, with roughly a third observed a single time. The chain recombines TRBV19 with TRBJ2-1, with 8 nucleotides matching TRBD2. This sequence was found in a human donor in good health (CMV status not recorded). Some clones in this sample may be carry-over from other donors' samples. The sequencing here drew on cultured PBMCs, taken from culture after CMV antigen stimulation. The CDR3, as DNA: TGTGCCAGTAGTCCCGGGGGGGGGACCCGCTACAATGAGCAGTTCTTC. It codes for CASSPGGGTRYNEQFF.